These 25 T cell receptor beta chains were sequenced from one sample in a study of T cell responses to AZD1222 COVID-19 vaccine. Clones were read by immunoSEQ multiplex PCR, and TCRdb kept only the in-frame ones, dropping some. Of 95,000 to 100,000 clones listed, roughly nine tenths are singletons. Specimen: peripheral blood, collected on day 0 of AZD1222 vaccination. These receptors were obtained from an adult in good health.

The rearrangement uses TRBV4-2 and TRBJ1-1, with D possibly matching TRBD1 (5 bases). Germline-derived CDR1 and CDR2 are LGHNA and YNFKEQ. The germline V and J ends were trimmed by 3 bases and 1 base, with 12 bases remaining between them. The CDR3 extends over 15 amino acids. CDR3: CASSQAEGTNTEAFF. The CDR3 nucleotides are TGTGCCAGCAGCCAGGCGGAGGGGACGAACACTGAAGCTTTCTTT.

This sequence joins TRBV3-1 (or the pseudogene TRBV3-2) and TRBJ1-5, with 12 bases fitting TRBD1. J was trimmed by 2 bases and V by 1 base; bases with no gene match: 9. Germline V CDR1 and CDR2: LGHDT, YNNKEL (reference sequence). This CDR3 is built from 19 residues. For the CDR3, the DNA is TGTGCCAGCAGCCAAGCAGGGGGGACAGGGGGCCTTGGCAATCAGCCCCAGCATTTT. It codes for CASSQAGGTGGLGNQPQHF.

V gene TRBV30 combines with J gene TRBJ1-1; 7 positions match TRBD1. Per the germline V gene, CDR1 is GTSNPN and CDR2 is SVGIG (reference sequence). The ends lost 0 bases at V and 4 bases at J; junction bases unmatched: 5. This CDR3 spans 14 amino acids. The CDR3 protein is CAWSVKGGVTEAFF. The CDR3 DNA reads as TGTGCCTGGAGTGTAAAAGGGGGCGTCACTGAAGCTTTCTTT.

The rearrangement joins TRBV5-1 to TRBJ2-7; TRBD1 agrees at 9 bases. The CDR3 loop spans 15 amino acids. Germline V gene sequence: CDR1 SGHRS, CDR2 YFSETQ. V lost 3 bases to trimming and J lost 1 base; unmatched junction nucleotides: 5. The CDR3 coding sequence is TGCGCCAGCAGCTCAACCGGGACAGGGTCCTACGAGCAGTACTTC. Translation: CASSSTGTGSYEQYF. Complete variable domain (other parts from reference TRBV5-1 and TRBJ2-7): KAGVTQTPRYLIKTRGQQVTLSCSPISGHRSVSWYQQTPGQGLQFLFEYFSETQRNKGNFPGRFSGRQFSNSRSEMNVSTLELGDSALYLCASSSTGTGSYEQYFGPGTRLTVT.

V is TRBV10-2 and J is TRBJ1-2; D not resolved. The CDR3 loop spans 11 amino acids. The V gene lost 2 bases and the J gene lost 8 bases, with 6 bases spanning the gap. CDR1 is WSHSY, CDR2 SAAADI, per germline. For the CDR3, the DNA is TGCGCCAGCAGTGAGCTAAACGGCTACACCTTC. This sequence encodes CASSELNGYTF.

The V call is TRBV13, the J call TRBJ2-1, with 9 bases that match TRBD2. Germline CDR1 is PRHDT and CDR2 is FYEKMQ (reference sequence). The length of the CDR3 is 16 residues. The V segment lost 1 base and the J segment 0 bases; nucleotides outside the gene matches: 1. The CDR3 loop reads CASSLEGLASYNEQFF. The CDR3 bases are TGTGCCAGCAGCTTAGAGGGACTAGCCTCCTACAATGAGCAGTTCTTC.

CDR3 in amino acids: CSVANGPNTEAFF. The CDR3 DNA is TGCAGCGTTGCGAATGGCCCAAACACTGAAGCTTTCTTT. This sequence joins TRBV29-1 and TRBJ1-1; unclear D gene. Trimming took off 4 bases at V and 2 bases at J, with 11 bases between the two ends. This CDR3 comprises 13 residues. Germline V gene data show CDR1 as SQVTM and CDR2 as ANQGSEA. The whole variable domain, filled in from reference TRBV29-1 and TRBJ1-1, reads SAVISQKPSRDICQRGTSLTIQCQVDSQVTMMFWYRQQPGQSLTLIATANQGSEATYESGFVIDKFPISRPNLTFSTLTVSNMSPEDSSIYLCSVANGPNTEAFFGQGTRLTVV.

The CDR3 is CASGGGVGNQPQHF. The CDR3 DNA sequence: TGTGCCAGCGGGGGGGGCGTTGGCAATCAGCCCCAGCATTTT. The V gene is TRBV9, the J gene TRBJ1-5, with a tentative D call TRBD1 (6 bases). The CDR3 contains 14 residues. V was trimmed by 7 bases and J by 2 bases, leaving 13 bases between them. Germline V CDR1 and CDR2: SGDLS, YYNGEE.

This rearrangement joins TRBV2 to TRBJ2-2; possible D gene TRBD1, 6 bases. Germline V gene sequence: CDR1 SNHLY, CDR2 FYNNEI. V was pared by 1 base and J by 6 bases, with 9 bases between. CDR3 length: 14 amino acids. CDR3 protein: CASSEEQGAGELFF. In DNA, the CDR3 is TGTGCCAGCAGTGAAGAACAGGGTGCCGGGGAGCTGTTTTTT.

The chain joins TRBV4-1 to TRBJ2-4; possible D gene TRBD1, 6 bases. Between the trimmed V and J ends, which lost 1 base and 2 bases, there was a span of 18 bases. Looked up from germline, CDR1 is MGHRA and CDR2 is YSYEKL. The CDR3 runs 18 residues. Here the CDR3 reads CASSQVQSLGTSKNIQYF. DNA for the CDR3: TGCGCCAGCAGCCAAGTCCAGTCCCTCGGGACATCCAAAAACATTCAGTACTTC.

This clone turned up a few times. The rearrangement links TRBV10-3 to TRBJ1-2, with a weak D call TRBD1 (5 bases). Per the germline V gene, CDR1 is ENHRY and CDR2 is SYGVKD. V lost 6 bases, J lost 6 bases, and 14 bases lay in between. The CDR3 has 13 amino acids. CDR3 in amino acids: CAIRPSGGDGYTF. DNA for the CDR3: TGTGCCATCAGGCCCTCGGGAGGGGATGGCTACACCTTC.

The chain has TRBV3-1 (or the pseudogene TRBV3-2) and TRBJ2-2; D gene uncertain. The CDR3 consists of 13 residues. The V gene lost 6 bases and the J gene lost 5 bases, with 10 bases spanning the gap. Per the germline V gene, CDR1 is LGHDT and CDR2 is YNNKEL (reference sequence). CDR3 residues: CASSREITGELFF. The CDR3 bases are TGTGCCAGCAGTCGAGAGATTACCGGGGAGCTGTTTTTT.

The chain has TRBV5-1 and TRBJ2-5; D unresolved. The CDR3 is made up of 13 amino acids. V lost 1 base, J lost 5 bases, and 9 bases lay in between. Germline V gene sequence: CDR1 SGHRS, CDR2 YFSETQ. The CDR3 DNA follows: TGCGCCAGCAGCTTGCGGTCTGGGGAGACCCAGTACTTC. Encoded protein: CASSLRSGETQYF. The full variable domain, in which reference TRBV5-1 and TRBJ2-5 provide the parts outside the CDR3, is KAGVTQTPRYLIKTRGQQVTLSCSPISGHRSVSWYQQTPGQGLQFLFEYFSETQRNKGNFPGRFSGRQFSNSRSEMNVSTLELGDSALYLCASSLRSGETQYFGPGTRLLVL.

The chain uses TRBV9 and TRBJ1-2; D is unresolved. V lost 0 bases, J lost 7 bases, and 19 bases lay in between. CDR1 SGDLS and CDR2 YYNGEE come from the germline V gene. The CDR3 contains 16 residues. CDR3 loop: CASSVVAEPRVGGYTF. CDR3 coding DNA: TGTGCCAGCAGCGTAGTTGCGGAACCGCGAGTTGGTGGCTACACCTTC.

There are a few counts of this clone. J is TRBJ1-4 and V is TRBV28; D remains ambiguous. Germline V CDR1 and CDR2: MDHEN, SYDVKM. V lost 3 bases to trimming and J lost 8 bases, with 10 bases between them. This CDR3 contains 13 residues. CDR3: CASSFPDEEKLFF. The CDR3 bases are TGTGCCAGCAGTTTCCCAGATGAGGAAAAACTGTTTTTT. Filled out from reference TRBV28 and TRBJ1-4, the complete variable domain reads DVKVTQSSRYLVKRTGEKVFLECVQDMDHENMFWYRQDPGLGLRLIYFSYDVKMKEKGDIPEGYSVSREKKERFSLILESASTNQTSMYLCASSFPDEEKLFFGSGTQLSVL.

The chain combines TRBV6-5 with TRBJ1-5; 12 bases agree with TRBD1. Losses at the gene ends were 6 bases for V and 5 bases for J; bases not matched to a gene: 5. The CDR3 sequence is 15 residues long. Germline loops: CDR1 MNHEY, CDR2 SVGAGI. The CDR3 region has the DNA TGTGCCAGCAGCGCCGGGACAGGGGGCTATCAGCCCCAGCATTTT. Encoded protein: CASSAGTGGYQPQHF.

V is TRBV2 and J is TRBJ1-2; D uncertain. Trimming removed 7 bases from V and 6 bases from J, with 12 bases in between. Looked up from germline, CDR1 is SNHLY and CDR2 is FYNNEI. This CDR3 comprises 12 residues. The CDR3: CASISRWDGYTF. CDR3 nucleotides: TGTGCCAGCATTAGCAGGTGGGATGGCTACACCTTC.

This clone was detected a few times. The chain uses TRBV5-6 and TRBJ2-1; 8 bases align to TRBD2. The CDR3 has 14 amino acids. The V gene end was trimmed by 3 bases and the J gene end by 10 bases; junction bases not matched to a gene: 9. From germline, CDR1 is SGHDT and CDR2 YYEEEE. CDR3 in amino acids: CASSSGTRGREQFF. DNA for the CDR3: TGTGCCAGCAGCTCCGGGACTAGGGGTCGCGAGCAGTTCTTC.

V and J are TRBV5-1 and TRBJ2-2; D is undetermined. The germline gives CDR1 SGHRS, CDR2 YFSETQ. V gave up 3 bases and J gave up 7 bases, with 7 bases separating them. CDR3 length equals 12 residues. The CDR3 loop is CASSSSRGELFF. In DNA form, the CDR3 reads TGCGCCAGCAGCTCTAGTCGCGGGGAGCTGTTTTTT.

This clone was observed a handful of times. This sequence joins TRBV11-3 and TRBJ2-7; TRBD2 is a possible D gene (5 bases). V was pared by 0 bases and J by 7 bases, with 13 bases between. Germline V gives CDR1 SGHNT, CDR2 YENEEA. This CDR3 comprises 14 residues. In nucleotides, the CDR3 is TGTGCCAGCAGCTTAGACCCGATGACGGGGGAGCAGTACTTC. Its translation: CASSLDPMTGEQYF.

The CDR3 loop is CASSESGRANEQFF. CDR3 in DNA: TGTGCCAGCAGTGAGAGTGGCAGGGCAAATGAGCAGTTCTTC. The chain couples TRBV6-4 to TRBJ2-1; D is perhaps TRBD1 (5 bases). V lost 3 bases to trimming and J lost 7 bases, with 13 bases between them. Germline V gene lookup returns CDR1 MRHNA and CDR2 SNTAGT. The CDR3 runs 14 residues.

This clone has just one count. V is TRBV10-2 and J is TRBJ1-6; unclear D gene. This CDR3 region has 14 residues. The V and J ends lost 7 bases and 10 bases respectively, with 17 bases between them. Germline V gives CDR1 WSHSY, CDR2 SAAADI. CDR3 in DNA: TGCGCCAGCACCGCGCCGGCGGGTTGGTCACCCCTCCACTTT. It codes for CASTAPAGWSPLHF.

The chain uses TRBV30 and TRBJ2-2, with D perhaps TRBD2 (7 bases). Germline V CDR1 and CDR2: GTSNPN, SVGIG (reference sequence). There are 16 residues in the CDR3. With 2 bases removed from V and 5 bases from J, the gap between germline ends came to 18 bases. CDR3 sequence (DNA): TGTGCCTGGAGTACCCGGGGGGCGCGGGGAACCGGGGAGCTGTTTTTT. Translated, it gives CAWSTRGARGTGELFF.

The genes are TRBV5-1 and TRBJ2-1; a possible D gene is TRBD2 (7 bases). The CDR3 length is 16 residues. Germline CDR1 and CDR2: SGHRS and YFSETQ. V dropped 0 bases and J dropped 2 bases, with 12 bases sitting between them. CDR3 nucleotides: TGCGCCAGCAGCTTGGCCGCGGGGGACACCTACAATGAGCAGTTCTTC. Its protein is CASSLAAGDTYNEQFF.

The chain employs TRBV9 and TRBJ2-1; tentatively, D is TRBD1 or TRBD2 (6 bases each). The length of the CDR3 is 16 residues. Trimming removed 0 bases from V and 6 bases from J, with 16 bases in between. In germline, CDR1 is SGDLS, CDR2 YYNGEE. For the CDR3, the DNA is TGTGCCAGCAGCGTAGAGGAGGGACAAGGGTTCAATGAGCAGTTCTTC. It is translated as CASSVEEGQGFNEQFF.